The 27 T cell receptor beta chains below all came from one sample that was sequenced in a study of cytomegalovirus exposure and HLA in healthy donors. The PCR employed 60 Vbeta primers together with 13 Jbeta primers. Sequenced by immunoSEQ multiplex PCR; TCRdb stores in-frame clones only, minus some. This table holds 200,000 or so clones, 84% found once. The sequencing input was PBMCs. These receptors came from a woman between 50 and 59 years old in good health and CMV-seropositive.

The J gene is TRBJ2-3, the V gene TRBV14, with D unclear. Trimming took 3 bases from V and 4 from J, leaving 8 bases between them. Germline V gene lookup returns CDR1 SGHDN and CDR2 FVKESK. The length of the CDR3 is 13 residues. In DNA, the CDR3 is TGTGCCAGCAGCCAGGTTCTAGCAGATACGCAGTATTTT. Translation gives CASSQVLADTQYF.

The chain links TRBV6-5 to TRBJ1-1; 9 nucleotides agree with TRBD1. Per the germline V gene, CDR1 is MNHEY and CDR2 is SVGAGI. Trimming at V came to 8 bases and at J to 4 bases, leaving 5 bases not matched to a gene. The CDR3 is 13 amino acids. Here the CDR3 reads CASQRQGGTEAFF. In DNA form, the CDR3 reads TGTGCCAGCCAAAGACAGGGGGGCACTGAAGCTTTCTTT.

V gene TRBV4-1 combines with J gene TRBJ2-2, with 9 bases that match TRBD1. There are 16 residues in the CDR3. Germline V gene sequence: CDR1 MGHRA, CDR2 YSYEKL. After removal of 4 bases from V and 6 bases from J, the junction contained 9 bases not matched to a gene. CDR3 sequence (DNA): TGCGCCAGCAGCCGCCCGGGACAGGGAGTCGCCGGGGAGCTGTTTTTT. This translates into CASSRPGQGVAGELFF.

The gene calls are TRBV21-1 and TRBJ1-2; the D segment call TRBD1 is taken from the table without a DNA check. TRBV21-1 is marked as a pseudogene. The CDR3 is 23 residues long. CDR3 nucleotide sequence: TGTGCCAGCAGCTCCTTCTCGACAGGGGGATTTATTCCCCTCGTCGACCTCTTTTATGGCTACACCTTC. This codes for CASSSFSTGGFIPLVDLFYGYTF.

In the case of this clone: At the DNA level, this CDR3 is encoded by other sequences in the same sample as well. The V gene is TRBV29-1, the J gene TRBJ1-1, with a tentative D call TRBD1 (5 bases). The germline V and J ends were trimmed by 5 bases and 4 bases, with 11 bases remaining between them. The CDR3 runs to 12 residues. Germline CDR1 is SQVTM and CDR2 is ANQGSEA. Here the CDR3 DNA reads TGCAGCGTTAACCGGGGGGGCACTGAAGCTTTCTTT. The encoded protein is CSVNRGGTEAFF.

CDR3 bases: TGCGCCAGCAGCTTAACGGGGATAGAGACCCAGTACTTC. Translating it yields CASSLTGIETQYF. The rearrangement uses TRBV5-1 and TRBJ2-5; weak D call: TRBD2 (5 bases). Germline CDR1 and CDR2: SGHRS and YFSETQ. The CDR3 has 13 residues. With 2 bases removed from V and 4 bases from J, the gap between germline ends came to 9 bases.

The chain combines TRBV5-1 with TRBJ2-1, with 9 bases identical to TRBD2. The germline gives CDR1 SGHRS, CDR2 YFSETQ. The CDR3 has 15 residues. With V trimmed by 7 bases and J by 2 bases, 7 bases remained unmatched. The CDR3 nucleotides are TGCGCCAGCGGCCGACTAGCGGAAGCCTACAATGAGCAGTTCTTC. This codes for CASGRLAEAYNEQFF.

This clone was found once. The gene calls are TRBV5-1 and TRBJ1-1, with D possibly matching TRBD1 (5 bases). Trimming left V 2 bases short and J 1 base short, with 6 bases between. Germline lookup yields CDR1 SGHRS and CDR2 YFSETQ. The CDR3 is made up of 13 amino acids. Here the CDR3 reads CASSFTGNTEAFF. The CDR3 DNA is TGCGCCAGCAGCTTTACAGGGAACACTGAAGCTTTCTTT.

The chain has TRBV5-1 and TRBJ1-1; D ambiguous. This CDR3 is 15 amino acids long. The V end was cut by 0 bases, the J end by 2 bases, with 11 bases between. Per germline, CDR1 SGHRS and CDR2 YFSETQ. As DNA, the CDR3 is TGCGCCAGCAGCTTGGGGCGAGGGATAAACACTGAAGCTTTCTTT. Residues: CASSLGRGINTEAFF.

V is TRBV28 and J is TRBJ1-2; TRBD1 matches at 10 bases. The length of the CDR3 is 15 residues. Germline V gives CDR1 MDHEN, CDR2 SYDVKM. Trimming cost V 5 bases and J 4 bases; bases outside gene matches: 7. The CDR3: CASSIGQGEIYGYTF. As DNA, the CDR3 is TGTGCCAGCAGTATAGGACAGGGGGAAATCTATGGCTACACCTTC.

The rearrangement joins TRBV7-9 to TRBJ1-1; no clear D. Germline V gives CDR1 SEHNR, CDR2 FQNEAQ (reference sequence). The CDR3 consists of 15 residues. V was shortened by 2 bases and J by 1 base, with 11 bases between the two germline ends. The CDR3 sequence is CASSLWRDSNTEAFF. Here the CDR3 DNA reads TGTGCCAGCAGCTTATGGCGGGATTCGAACACTGAAGCTTTCTTT.

This chain joins TRBV27 and TRBJ1-4; possibly TRBD1 for D (6 bases). Per germline, CDR1 MNHEY and CDR2 SMNVEV (reference sequence). Trimming stripped 3 bases from V and 5 bases from J, with 10 bases between. The CDR3 sequence is 14 residues long. The CDR3 is CASSLDSLNEKLFF. CDR3 nucleotides: TGTGCCAGCAGTTTGGACAGCCTGAATGAAAAACTGTTTTTT. Drawing the rest from reference TRBV27 and TRBJ1-4, the complete variable domain is EAQVTQNPRYLITVTGKKLTVTCSQNMNHEYMSWYRQDPGLGLRQIYYSMNVEVTDKGDVPEGYKVSRKEKRNFPLILESPSPNQTSLYFCASSLDSLNEKLFFGSGTQLSVL.

This clone was seen a few times. The CDR3 region is CASSLAGRGSLNTGELFF. The CDR3 DNA reads as TGTGCCAGCAGCTTGGCCGGTAGGGGGTCCCTTAACACCGGGGAGCTGTTTTTT. The chain carries TRBV5-5 and TRBJ2-2; a possible D gene is TRBD1 (6 bases). Deletions cut 0 bases from V and 2 bases from J, with 17 bases between. Germline-derived CDR1 and CDR2 are SGHKS and YYEKEE (reference sequence). There are 18 residues in the CDR3.

The chain combines TRBV29-1 with TRBJ2-1; D perhaps matches TRBD1 (6 bases). The CDR3 extends over 15 amino acids. Germline values: CDR1 SQVTM, CDR2 ANQGSEA. Trimming stripped 1 base from V and 0 bases from J, with 10 bases between. The DNA of the CDR3 is TGCAGCGTTGAAGGGACAGCAAGCTCCTACAATGAGCAGTTCTTC. Protein sequence: CSVEGTASSYNEQFF.

The V and J genes are TRBV9 and TRBJ2-5, with TRBD2 matching 10 bases. CDR3 length: 15 residues. The V gene's germline CDR1 is SGDLS and CDR2 YYNGEE. Trimming cost V 0 bases and J 5 bases; bases outside gene matches: 4. The CDR3 DNA reads TGTGCCAGCAGCGTAGACTCTAGCGGGGGTGAGACCCAGTACTTC. This codes for CASSVDSSGGETQYF.

In the case of this clone: At one end the junction does not follow the germline gene, possibly because of a read error. Other DNA sequences from this sample encode an identical CDR3 as well. The rearrangement joins TRBV10-2 to TRBJ1-1; no reliable D call. In germline, CDR1 is WSHSY, CDR2 SAAADI. The CDR3 is made up of 16 amino acids. The CDR3 region has the DNA TGCGCCAGCAGTGACCCTCTACAGTTCGCCAACACTGAAGCTTTCTTC. It encodes CASSDPLQFANTEAFF.

The V and J genes are TRBV18 and TRBJ2-7; 8 nucleotides line up with TRBD1. V was pared by 6 bases and J by 2 bases, with 9 bases of the junction left unmatched. Germline CDR1 KGHSH, CDR2 LQKENI. The CDR3 is made up of 15 amino acids. CDR3 nucleotides: TGTGCCAGCTCCTTAACAGGGGGGAGAACCTACGAGCAGTACTTC. Translating it yields CASSLTGGRTYEQYF.

This sequence joins TRBV4-1 and TRBJ2-5; 10 nucleotides align to TRBD2. CDR1 and CDR2 (germline): MGHRA, YSYEKL. CDR3 size: 16 residues. With 1 base clipped from V and 2 bases from J, the junction kept 4 bases outside the gene matches. Here the CDR3 DNA reads TGCGCCAGCAGCCAAGGGTTAGCGGGGGGTCAAGAGACCCAGTACTTC. This sequence encodes CASSQGLAGGQETQYF.

The chain uses TRBV4-1 and TRBJ2-1; 7 bases line up with TRBD1. The ends lost 0 bases at V and 4 bases at J; junction bases unmatched: 9. Germline CDR1 reads MGHRA; CDR2 reads YSYEKL. This CDR3 region has 17 residues. CDR3 loop: CASSQDLGAGGYNEQFF. The CDR3 DNA follows: TGCGCCAGCAGCCAAGATTTGGGGGCAGGGGGTTACAATGAGCAGTTCTTC.

The CDR3 sequence is CASSQGGGNTYEQYF. In nucleotides, the CDR3 is TGCGCCAGCAGCCAAGGCGGTGGAAACACCTACGAGCAGTACTTC. V is TRBV4-1 and J is TRBJ2-7; D gene ambiguous. The CDR3 runs 15 residues. The V and J ends lost 1 base and 2 bases respectively, with 12 bases between them. Germline loops: CDR1 MGHRA, CDR2 YSYEKL.

This rearrangement joins TRBV5-6 to TRBJ2-1; D not certain. The CDR3 spans 14 residues. Germline V gene lookup returns CDR1 SGHDT and CDR2 YYEEEE. Trimming removed 5 bases at V and 0 bases at J, with 9 bases between. DNA of the CDR3: TGTGCCAGCAGTGAGCGCTACTCCTACAATGAGCAGTTCTTC. Protein sequence: CASSERYSYNEQFF.

J is TRBJ2-7 and V is TRBV10-3; 9 bases match TRBD1. Germline loops: CDR1 ENHRY, CDR2 SYGVKD. The CDR3 runs to 13 residues. J gave up 5 bases and V 4 bases, and 3 bases lay outside the gene matches. The CDR3 protein is CAISADRGNEQYF. Written as DNA, the CDR3 is TGTGCCATCAGTGCCGACAGGGGGAACGAGCAGTACTTC.

V and J are TRBV30 and TRBJ1-4, with unresolved D. The CDR3 has 11 residues. Germline V CDR1 and CDR2: GTSNPN, SVGIG (reference sequence). V was trimmed by 5 bases and J by 8 bases, leaving 9 bases between them. CDR3 nucleotide sequence: TGTGCCTGGCGCGGAGGGGAAAAACTGTTTTTT. This translates into CAWRGGEKLFF.

The chain links TRBV6-6 to TRBJ1-5; D possibly corresponds to TRBD1 (5 bases). Germline CDR1 and CDR2: MNHNY and SVGAGI (reference sequence). Trimming cost V 2 bases and J 4 bases, with 9 bases left between them. This CDR3 region has 14 residues. The CDR3 coding sequence is TGTGCCAGCAGTTACCAACGGACAAATCAGCCCCAGCATTTT. Residues: CASSYQRTNQPQHF.

V is TRBV6-5 and J is TRBJ2-5; 11 bases line up with TRBD2. Germline CDR1 is MNHEY and CDR2 is SVGAGI. V shed 4 bases and J 7 bases; nucleotides not matched to a gene: 8. There are 15 residues in the CDR3. CDR3 DNA: TGTGCCAGCAGTTTGACTAGCGGGGTGGGTGGGACCCAGTACTTC. Amino acids: CASSLTSGVGGTQYF.

The rearrangement joins TRBV6-5 to TRBJ2-6; the match to TRBD1 covers 7 bases. Germline V gives CDR1 MNHEY, CDR2 SVGAGI. The CDR3 runs 15 residues. V lost 6 bases to trimming and J lost 7 bases; unmatched junction nucleotides: 9. The CDR3 DNA is TGTGCCAGCAGAATAGGGGGCCTGGGCGCCAACGTCCTGACTTTC. This gives the protein CASRIGGLGANVLTF.

This clone was picked up one time. The chain joins TRBV7-2 to TRBJ1-6, with D hard to call. This CDR3 is 14 amino acids long. V was clipped by 0 bases and J by 6 bases, with 6 bases between them. CDR1 is SGHTA, CDR2 FQGNSA, per germline. This CDR3 reads CASSLALANSPLHF. DNA for the CDR3: TGTGCCAGCAGCTTAGCGCTGGCTAATTCACCCCTCCACTTT.